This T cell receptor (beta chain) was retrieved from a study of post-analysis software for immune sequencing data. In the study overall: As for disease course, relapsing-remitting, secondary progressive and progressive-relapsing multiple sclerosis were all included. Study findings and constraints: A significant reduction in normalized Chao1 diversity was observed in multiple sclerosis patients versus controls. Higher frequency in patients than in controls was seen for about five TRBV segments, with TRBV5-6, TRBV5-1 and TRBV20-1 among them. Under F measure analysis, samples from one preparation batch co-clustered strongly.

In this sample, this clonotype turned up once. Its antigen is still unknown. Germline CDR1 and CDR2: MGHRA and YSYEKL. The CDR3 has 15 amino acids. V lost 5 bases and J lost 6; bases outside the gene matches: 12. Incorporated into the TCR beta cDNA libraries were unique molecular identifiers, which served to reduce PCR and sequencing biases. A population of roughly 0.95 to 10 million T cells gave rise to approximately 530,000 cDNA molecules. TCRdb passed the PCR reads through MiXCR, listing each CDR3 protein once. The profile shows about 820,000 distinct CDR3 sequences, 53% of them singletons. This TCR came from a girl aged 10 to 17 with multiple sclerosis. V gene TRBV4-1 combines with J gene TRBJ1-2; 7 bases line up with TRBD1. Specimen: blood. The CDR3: CASSSPVETGNGYTF. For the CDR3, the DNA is TGCGCCAGCAGCTCTCCCGTTGAGACAGGGAATGGCTACACCTTC.